One sample yielded the 24 T cell receptor beta chains listed below, sequenced in a study of monozygotic twins with inflammatory bowel disease. TCRdb derives one entry per CDR3 protein from the 5' RACE reads, leaving out DNA. This sample contains approximately 160,000 distinct CDR3 sequences. Sequencing was done on a sample of blood. These TCRs come from a human donor with ulcerative colitis or Crohn's disease, or a healthy co-twin of an affected twin (not recorded which).

V and J are TRBV5-1 and TRBJ1-1. The CDR3 sequence is 14 residues long. Germline V lookup: CDR1 SGHRS, CDR2 YFSETQ. CDR3 protein: CASRDYTANTEAFF.

The chain is built from TRBV7-2 and TRBJ2-1. The germline gives CDR1 SGHTA, CDR2 FQGNSA. The CDR3 sequence is 12 residues long. CDR3 amino acids: CASSSPYNEQFF.

The rearrangement joins TRBV30 to TRBJ1-6; with no DNA, the TCRdb D assignment of TRBD1 cannot be verified. This CDR3 contains 14 residues. Germline CDR1 GTSNPN, CDR2 SVGIG (reference sequence). The CDR3 here is CAWGTASYNSPLHF.

The chain recombines TRBV7-9 with TRBJ2-7; checking the TCRdb D call of TRBD1 is not possible without DNA. The germline V gene encodes CDR1 SEHNR and CDR2 FQNEAQ (reference sequence). There are 14 residues in the CDR3. The CDR3 is CASTLGAGTYEQYF.

The chain combines TRBV5-1 with TRBJ2-1; TCRdb outputs TRBD2, but without DNA this stays unchecked. The length of the CDR3 is 16 residues. Looked up from germline, CDR1 is SGHRS and CDR2 is YFSETQ. The chain's CDR3 is CASSLDLLAFHNEQFF.

V and J are TRBV7-3 and TRBJ2-5; TCRdb designates TRBD2, a call that cannot be tested without DNA. The CDR3 covers 18 residues. Germline V gene data show CDR1 as SGHTA and CDR2 as FQGTGA. CDR3 amino acids: CASSLSHRAGGLQETQYF.

V is TRBV24-1 and J is TRBJ2-2; TCRdb reports TRBD1, a call that lacks DNA to check it against. The germline V gene has CDR1 KGHDR and CDR2 SFDVKD. There are 14 residues in the CDR3. The CDR3 spells CATSGQGDTGELFF.

V and J are TRBV5-1 and TRBJ1-1. CDR1 SGHRS and CDR2 YFSETQ come from the germline V gene. CDR3 length equals 15 residues. This CDR3 is CASSFTRDLNTEAFF.

The chain recombines TRBV11-2 with TRBJ1-1; TCRdb proposes TRBD1, but this gene call is untestable without DNA. Per the germline V gene, CDR1 is SGHAT and CDR2 is FQNNGV. This CDR3 region has 14 residues. CDR3 sequence: CASSLGQGVTEAFF.

V usage is TRBV11-1 and J usage is TRBJ2-1; without DNA, the TCRdb call of TRBD2 cannot be checked. CDR1 and CDR2 (germline): SGHAT, FQDESV (reference sequence). The CDR3 is made up of 18 amino acids. CDR3 amino acids: CASSLPGRLAGVINEQFF.

The V gene is TRBV4-2, the J gene TRBJ2-1; TCRdb picks TRBD1, but there is no DNA to check that call. The CDR3 consists of 15 residues. From germline, CDR1 is LGHNA and CDR2 YNFKEQ. The CDR3 protein is CASSQASGVRDEQFF.

V gene TRBV11-2 combines with J gene TRBJ2-1; the D gene TCRdb calls, TRBD2, cannot be checked with no DNA. The length of the CDR3 is 17 residues. CDR1 and CDR2 from the germline V gene are SGHAT and FQNNGV. Here the CDR3 reads CASSLEPGLAKIDEQFF.

V is TRBV20-1 and J is TRBJ1-3; TCRdb names TRBD1, which stays unverified in the absence of DNA. Looked up from germline, CDR1 is DFQATT and CDR2 is SNEGSKA (reference sequence). The CDR3 is 13 amino acids. CDR3 region: CSATVGAGNTIYF.

The CDR3 sequence: CASRFTTVRHSDQPQHF. The chain combines TRBV6-2 or TRBV6-3 with TRBJ1-5. This CDR3 is 17 amino acids long. Germline CDR1 MNHEY, CDR2 SVGEGT.

This chain links TRBV7-9 with TRBJ2-7. The CDR3 runs 13 residues. The germline V gene has CDR1 SEHNR and CDR2 FQNEAQ (reference sequence). The CDR3 reads CASSLVGLYEQYF.

The chain links TRBV5-1 to TRBJ2-1; TCRdb indicates TRBD2, and absent DNA this call remains unverified. This CDR3 region has 17 residues. The germline V gene has CDR1 SGHRS and CDR2 YFSETQ. The CDR3 protein is CASSREVTRPGYNEQFF.

The chain recombines TRBV5-1 with TRBJ2-7; the D call of TRBD2 rests on TCRdb alone, since no DNA is present to check it. Per germline, CDR1 SGHRS and CDR2 YFSETQ. The CDR3 spans 14 residues. CDR3 sequence reads: CASSSGLESYEQYF.

The chain employs TRBV4-2 and TRBJ2-5; TCRdb picks TRBD2, but there is no DNA to check that call. The CDR3 sequence is 17 residues long. Germline CDR1 reads LGHNA; CDR2 reads YNFKEQ. The CDR3 region is CASSQDPGLGRVETQYF.

The V gene is TRBV30, the J gene TRBJ1-2; the D call of TRBD1 rests on TCRdb alone, since no DNA is present to check it. The CDR3 runs 15 residues. CDR1 and CDR2 from the germline V gene are GTSNPN and SVGIG (reference sequence). The CDR3 spells CAFPYSGQGRSGYTF.

V usage is TRBV11-2 and J usage is TRBJ2-1; TCRdb names TRBD1, which stays unverified in the absence of DNA. The germline gives CDR1 SGHAT, CDR2 FQNNGV. The CDR3 has 17 residues. The CDR3 region is CASSSPGTASSYNEQFF.

The J gene is TRBJ1-1, the V gene TRBV5-1; the TRBD1 assignment by TCRdb is unverifiable without DNA. The CDR3 runs to 14 residues. CDR1 is SGHRS and CDR2 is YFSETQ in the germline V gene. This CDR3 is CASSLGVPNTEAFF.

The J gene is TRBJ2-7, the V gene TRBV3-1; TCRdb picks TRBD2, but there is no DNA to check that call. The CDR3 runs 12 residues. The germline V gene encodes CDR1 LGHDT and CDR2 YNNKEL (reference sequence). The CDR3 region is CASSQPGGEQYF.

V gene TRBV6-1 combines with J gene TRBJ1-1; the TRBD1 assignment by TCRdb is unverifiable without DNA. Germline CDR1 MNHNS, CDR2 SASEGT. CDR3 length: 15 residues. CDR3 protein: CATSGTGPENTEAFF.

This chain joins TRBV11-2 and TRBJ2-7; with no DNA, the TCRdb D assignment of TRBD2 cannot be verified. The CDR3 is 16 residues long. The germline V gene encodes CDR1 SGHAT and CDR2 FQNNGV. The CDR3 here is CASSLDRLSGTYEQYF.